There are a few counts of the clone carrying this T cell receptor (beta chain). Its specificity is unknown. This sample was taken from a study of cytotoxic CD8 clonotypes in ibrutinib-treated CLL. Across the whole study: IGHV unmutated under 18; relapsed/refractory 11 to 12; treatment-naive more than 14.

Findings of the study overall: Ibrutinib response saw clonality rise, and progression saw it return toward baseline. Clonality was higher at baseline than in age-matched healthy donors and tracked circulating CD8+ T-cell counts. There were differences in sampling times between sustained-remission and progressing patients.

The method was immunoSEQ multiplex PCR; TCRdb's version includes in-frame clones alone and lacks a portion of them. The sample lists roughly 38,000 clones, 49% occurring once. Germline V gene sequence: CDR1 KGHSH, CDR2 LQKENI. This CDR3 contains 16 residues. The V end lost 2 bases, the J end lost 4 bases, and 17 bases lay between the germline ends. Sequences were derived from PBMCs, sampled before ibrutinib treatment. The clonotype originates from a human donor with chronic lymphocytic leukemia. This chain connects TRBV18 to TRBJ1-2; D unclear. The CDR3 loop is CASSPESGGSGYGYTF. CDR3 in DNA: TGTGCCAGCTCACCAGAATCGGGCGGGTCCGGCTATGGCTACACCTTC. Supplemented by reference TRBV18 and TRBJ1-2, the full variable domain reads NAGVMQNPRHLVRRRGQEARLRCSPMKGHSHVYWYRQLPEEGLKFMVYLQKENIIDESGMPKERFSAEFPKEGPSILRIQQVVRGDSAAYFCASSPESGGSGYGYTFGSGTRLTVV.